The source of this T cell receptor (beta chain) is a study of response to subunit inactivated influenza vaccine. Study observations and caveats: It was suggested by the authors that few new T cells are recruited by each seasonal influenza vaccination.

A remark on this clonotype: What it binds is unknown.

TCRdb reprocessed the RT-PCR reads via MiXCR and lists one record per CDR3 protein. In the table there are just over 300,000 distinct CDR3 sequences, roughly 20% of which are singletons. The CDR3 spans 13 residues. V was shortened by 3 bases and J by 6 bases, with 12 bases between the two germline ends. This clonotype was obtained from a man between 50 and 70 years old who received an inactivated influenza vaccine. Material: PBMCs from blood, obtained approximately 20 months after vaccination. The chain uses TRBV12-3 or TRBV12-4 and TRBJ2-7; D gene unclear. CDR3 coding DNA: TGTGCCAGCAGTTTTAGGCCAGGCCTCGAGCAGTACTTC. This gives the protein CASSFRPGLEQYF.